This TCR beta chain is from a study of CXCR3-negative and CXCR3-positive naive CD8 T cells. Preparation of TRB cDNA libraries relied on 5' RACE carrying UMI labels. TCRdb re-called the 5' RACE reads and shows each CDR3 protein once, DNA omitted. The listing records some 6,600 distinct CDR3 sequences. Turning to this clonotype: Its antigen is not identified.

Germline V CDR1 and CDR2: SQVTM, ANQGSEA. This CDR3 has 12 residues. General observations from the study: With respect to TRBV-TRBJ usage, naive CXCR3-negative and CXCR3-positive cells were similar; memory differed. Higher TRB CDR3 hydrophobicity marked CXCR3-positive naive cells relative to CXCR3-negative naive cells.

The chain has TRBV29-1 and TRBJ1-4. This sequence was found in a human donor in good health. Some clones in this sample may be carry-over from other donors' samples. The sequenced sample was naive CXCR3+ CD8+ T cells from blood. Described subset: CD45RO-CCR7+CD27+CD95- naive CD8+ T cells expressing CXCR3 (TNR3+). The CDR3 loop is CSVELSGNKLFF.